The clone carrying this T cell receptor (beta chain) was observed a handful of times. No antigen is known for it. CDR3 length equals 14 residues. Trimming shortened V by 5 bases and J by 10 bases, and 17 bases separated the two germline ends. CDR1 and CDR2 (germline): SGHTA, FQGNSA. This specimen belongs to a study of neurological immune-mediated disorders. The unsorted libraries were made from 2 million PBMCs kept at -80 C. Findings and caveats of the study: Private repertoires in all groups were suggested by the finding that expanded clones across subjects shared no CDR3 amino acid sequences.

Synthesis of cDNA was accomplished via 5'RACE employing 10-nucleotide random UMIs. Via MiXCR, TCRdb re-called the 5' RACE reads, giving one row per CDR3 protein. The table has 75,000 to 95,000 distinct CDR3 sequences, roughly 17% seen once. The J gene is TRBJ2-2, the V gene TRBV7-2; D gene uncertain. This sequence was found in a middle-aged woman in good health. Sequencing was carried out using PBMCs. CDR3 in DNA: TGTGCCAGCAGCCGGACCCTCCGGGCGGAGGAGCTGTTTTTT. Amino acids: CASSRTLRAEELFF.